Listed here are 20 T cell receptor beta chains from one sample, sequenced in a study of regulatory T cells in long-lasting Graves disease. The time point denotes: newly diagnosed GD, antithyroid drugs for less than 3 months. PBMC RNA was the source of the TCR library. Building of the TCR beta libraries involved iRepertoire HTBI primers and Arm-PCR of CDR3 regions. TCRdb re-called the multiplex PCR reads through MiXCR, storing one row per CDR3 protein. Of about 240,000 distinct CDR3 sequences in the sample, just over 20% were seen once. The source material was peripheral blood mononuclear cells (PBMCs), sampled at new diagnosis, from a patient treated with antithyroid drugs. The receptors were sampled from a female donor with Graves disease.

A single count supports this clonotype. This chain uses TRBV7-2 with TRBJ2-4, with 10 bases identical to TRBD2. V was pared by 5 bases and J by 7 bases, with 14 bases of the junction left unmatched. Looked up from germline, CDR1 is SGHTA and CDR2 is FQGNSA. The CDR3 is 17 residues long. The CDR3 loop reads CASSPLAGETGRNIQYF. CDR3 bases: TGTGCCAGCAGCCCTCTAGCGGGGGAGACAGGGCGGAACATTCAGTACTTC. Full variable domain (outside the CDR3, taken from reference TRBV7-2 and TRBJ2-4): GAGVSQSPSNKVTEKGKDVELRCDPISGHTALYWYRQSLGQGLEFLIYFQGNSAPDKSGLPSDRFSAERTGGSVSTLTIQRTQQEDSAVYLCASSPLAGETGRNIQYFGAGTRLSVL.

The table lists this clonotype with many counts. This chain joins TRBV12-3 or TRBV12-4 and TRBJ1-1; 8 bases map to TRBD1. The CDR3 runs 13 residues. V shed 5 bases, J shed 3 bases, and the junction held 2 bases outside the gene matches. CDR3 nucleotide sequence: TGTGCCAGCAGTAGGACAGGGTACACTGAAGCTTTCTTT. Its protein is CASSRTGYTEAFF.

This clonotype was seen ten or more times. The gene calls are TRBV20-1 and TRBJ2-1; 11 nucleotides align to TRBD2. Per the germline V gene, CDR1 is DFQATT and CDR2 is SNEGSKA (reference sequence). The CDR3 covers 15 residues. With 4 bases clipped from V and 5 bases from J, the junction kept 7 bases outside the gene matches. In DNA form, the CDR3 reads TGCAGTGCTACAAAACTAGCGGGAGAAGACAATGAGCAGTTCTTC. Translating gives CSATKLAGEDNEQFF.

The chain joins TRBV7-2 to TRBJ2-1; 8 bases match TRBD2. Losses at the gene ends were 1 base for V and 6 bases for J; bases not matched to a gene: 11. Germline V lookup: CDR1 SGHTA, CDR2 FQGNSA. The length of the CDR3 is 17 residues. The CDR3 region has the DNA TGTGCCAGCAGCTTAGGTCCCTTTGGACTAGCAGGCAATGAGCAGTTCTTC. Protein sequence: CASSLGPFGLAGNEQFF.

This clonotype was counted many times. The chain links TRBV27 to TRBJ2-1, with a tentative D call TRBD2 (6 bases). Trimming removed 5 bases at V and 6 bases at J, with 23 bases between. Germline assignment: CDR1 MNHEY and CDR2 SMNVEV (reference sequence). There are 17 residues in the CDR3. The DNA for the CDR3 is TGTGCCAGCAGTCGCAGGGCCGCTAGCGTAAGGCCCAATGAGCAGTTCTTC. Its protein product is CASSRRAASVRPNEQFF.

This chain links TRBV28 with TRBJ2-5; 7 nucleotides line up with TRBD1. The J segment lost 1 base and the V segment lost 4 bases, leaving 3 bases of the junction unmatched. The CDR3 extends over 14 amino acids. Germline V lookup: CDR1 MDHEN, CDR2 SYDVKM. CDR3 bases: TGTGCCAGCAGTTCGGGACAGTTCCAAGAGACCCAGTACTTC. Encoded protein: CASSSGQFQETQYF.

This clonotype came up a few times. A much larger clone is a single base away; this may be a read error. CDR3 sequence (DNA): TGTGCCATCAGTGACTACAATGAGCAGTTCTTC. It is translated as CAISDYNEQFF. The chain uses TRBV10-3 and TRBJ2-1; D gene ambiguous. Germline V gene lookup returns CDR1 ENHRY and CDR2 SYGVKD. The ends were cut back, 3 bases at V and 3 bases at J, with 0 bases in the middle. The CDR3 contains 11 residues.

The chain is built from TRBV10-3 and TRBJ2-1, with 8 bases matching TRBD2. CDR1 and CDR2 from the germline V gene are ENHRY and SYGVKD. Trimming took 2 bases from V and 4 from J; bases not matched to a gene: 4. The CDR3 runs to 15 residues. CDR3 coding DNA: TGTGCCATCAGTGAGCGGGGGGGACAATACAATGAGCAGTTCTTC. It yields the protein CAISERGGQYNEQFF.

This chain connects TRBV20-1 to TRBJ2-7; the D call may be TRBD1 or TRBD2 (5 bases each). The CDR3 extends over 12 amino acids. CDR1 and CDR2 (germline): DFQATT, SNEGSKA (reference sequence). V was trimmed by 4 bases and J by 3 bases, leaving 10 bases between them. CDR3 in amino acids: CSANGDVYEQYF. DNA for the CDR3: TGCAGTGCTAACGGGGACGTCTACGAGCAGTACTTC.

The genes are TRBV24-1 and TRBJ2-5, with D tentatively TRBD1 or TRBD2 (5 bases each). CDR3 length equals 12 residues. Germline-derived CDR1 and CDR2 are KGHDR and SFDVKD. Trimming stripped 9 bases from V and 4 bases from J, with 11 bases between. Written as DNA, the CDR3 is TGTGCCACCGGCGAGGGGTTAGAGACCCAGTACTTC. This encodes CATGEGLETQYF.

This clonotype was found a few times. This chain uses TRBV4-3 with TRBJ2-7, with 10 bases fitting TRBD1. This CDR3 comprises 16 residues. Germline loops: CDR1 LGHNA, CDR2 YSLEER. Losses at the gene ends were 0 bases for V and 3 bases for J; bases not matched to a gene: 5. The CDR3 region is CASSQDGGTGVYEQYF. In DNA, the CDR3 is TGCGCCAGCAGCCAAGATGGGGGGACAGGGGTCTACGAGCAGTACTTC.

This chain's CDR3 is CAWSITAGPYEQYF. The CDR3 DNA sequence: TGTGCCTGGAGTATCACCGCCGGGCCCTACGAGCAGTACTTC. This sequence joins TRBV30 and TRBJ2-7; D not resolved. The V gene lost 2 bases and the J gene lost 2 bases, with 13 bases spanning the gap. Germline CDR1 reads GTSNPN; CDR2 reads SVGIG (reference sequence). The CDR3 covers 14 residues. The variable domain in full, completed from reference TRBV30 and TRBJ2-7, reads SQTIHQWPATLVQPVGSPLSLECTVEGTSNPNLYWYRQAAGRGLQLLFYSVGIGQISSEVPQNLSASRPQDRQFILSSKKLLLSDSGFYLCAWSITAGPYEQYFGPGTRLTVT.

The chain recombines TRBV19 with TRBJ1-2, with 7 bases fitting TRBD1. Trimming at V came to 1 base and at J to 7 bases, leaving 12 bases not matched to a gene. Germline V lookup: CDR1 LNHDA, CDR2 SQIVND (reference sequence). The length of the CDR3 is 16 residues. The CDR3 protein is CASSIARDRVTRGYTF. CDR3 nucleotide sequence: TGTGCCAGTAGTATAGCACGGGACAGAGTTACCCGTGGCTACACCTTC.

This clonotype was seen repeatedly, ten times or more. The chain links TRBV7-2 to TRBJ2-5; D may match TRBD1 or TRBD2 (5 bases each). The CDR3 is 11 amino acids. Germline-derived CDR1 and CDR2 are SGHTA and FQGNSA. V was clipped by 5 bases and J by 10 bases, with 11 bases between them. CDR3 DNA sequence: TGTGCCAGCAGCAACCGGGACCACCAGTACTTC. It codes for CASSNRDHQYF.

This clonotype was seen a few times. This may stem from a read error, because a much larger clone lies one nucleotide away. The rearrangement uses TRBV11-1 and TRBJ2-5; D remains unclear. CDR1 SGHAT and CDR2 FQDESV come from the germline V gene (reference sequence). The CDR3 consists of 13 residues. The V end lost 7 bases, the J end lost 7 bases, and 16 bases lay between the germline ends. This CDR3 reads CASNSRPTGTQYF. DNA for the CDR3: TGTGCCAGCAACTCACGACCGACGGGGACCCAGTACTTC.

In this sample, this clonotype turned up many times. The chain has TRBV5-1 and TRBJ2-1; no clear D. The V end lost 4 bases, the J end lost 5 bases, and 10 bases lay between the germline ends. CDR3 length: 13 residues. The germline gives CDR1 SGHRS, CDR2 YFSETQ. Written as DNA, the CDR3 is TGCGCCAGCAGCGCTAGAGTAAACAATGAGCAGTTCTTC. This encodes CASSARVNNEQFF.

Many counts were recorded for this clonotype. J is TRBJ2-1 and V is TRBV7-3, with TRBD1 matching 7 bases. V lost 1 base and J lost 6; bases outside the gene matches: 6. This CDR3 contains 15 residues. CDR1 is SGHTA and CDR2 is FQGTGA in the germline V gene. The CDR3 loop is CASSLMATGTNEQFF. For the CDR3, the DNA is TGTGCCAGCAGCTTAATGGCGACAGGGACCAATGAGCAGTTCTTC. The variable domain in full, with the rest retrieved from reference TRBV7-3 and TRBJ2-1, is GAGVSQTPSNKVTEKGKYVELRCDPISGHTALYWYRQSLGQGPEFLIYFQGTGAADDSGLPNDRFFAVRPEGSVSTLKIQRTERGDSAVYLCASSLMATGTNEQFFGPGTRLTVL.

The chain is built from TRBV19 and TRBJ2-3; tentative D call: TRBD1 (5 bases). The V gene lost 5 bases and the J gene lost 0 bases, with 15 bases spanning the gap. CDR1 LNHDA and CDR2 SQIVND come from the germline V gene (reference sequence). CDR3 length: 16 residues. The CDR3 reads CASSPLTGPSTDTQYF. CDR3 nucleotides: TGTGCCAGTAGTCCCCTAACAGGTCCTAGCACAGATACGCAGTATTTT. Supplemented by reference TRBV19 and TRBJ2-3, the full variable domain reads DGGITQSPKYLFRKEGQNVTLSCEQNLNHDAMYWYRQDPGQGLRLIYYSQIVNDFQKGDIAEGYSVSREKKESFPLTVTSAQKNPTAFYLCASSPLTGPSTDTQYFGPGTRLTVL.

The V gene is TRBV29-1, the J gene TRBJ2-7; D is unclear. Trimming left V 0 bases short and J 3 bases short, with 9 bases between. Germline V gene data show CDR1 as SQVTM and CDR2 as ANQGSEA. The CDR3 covers 13 residues. The CDR3 region has the DNA TGCAGCGTTGAAGATGGCCCCCGCTACGAGCAGTACTTC. It yields the protein CSVEDGPRYEQYF.

This clonotype was counted at least ten times. The chain employs TRBV7-2 and TRBJ2-3, with 9 bases matching TRBD2. The CDR3 has 16 residues. CDR1 is SGHTA and CDR2 is FQGNSA in the germline V gene. J was trimmed by 4 bases and V by 3 bases; bases with no gene match: 8. The chain's CDR3 is CASSLRGGALADTQYF. In nucleotides, the CDR3 is TGTGCCAGCAGCTTGCGCGGGGGGGCTCTAGCAGATACGCAGTATTTT.